Described below is a single T cell receptor (beta chain) sequence and its context. Antigen: not known. Tumor areas were macrodissected from five deparaffinized, unstained approximately 10 um sections guided by marked H&E slides. The CDR3 runs to 13 residues. V was clipped by 4 bases and J by 8 bases, with 15 bases between them. CDR1 and CDR2 (germline): SGHRS, YFSETQ. Sequenced by immunoSEQ multiplex PCR; TCRdb stores in-frame clones only, minus some. The data contain fewer than 5,500 clones, roughly 90% of them singletons. The sample originates from a study of T cells in lung cancer brain metastases. Study observations and caveats: Unique productive clones were significantly fewer in brain metastases: median around 1,500 versus 5,000. Paired lesions shared few clones; most were lesion-specific (mean Morisita about 0.22).

The V and J genes are TRBV5-1 and TRBJ1-2; a weak D match, TRBD1 (5 bases). Sequenced input: tumor tissue from the primary lung tumor. The receptor was derived from a woman aged 50 to 65 with non-small cell lung cancer. CDR3 residues: CASSLQGMGGYTF. In nucleotides, the CDR3 is TGCGCCAGCAGCCTTCAGGGAATGGGGGGCTACACCTTC.